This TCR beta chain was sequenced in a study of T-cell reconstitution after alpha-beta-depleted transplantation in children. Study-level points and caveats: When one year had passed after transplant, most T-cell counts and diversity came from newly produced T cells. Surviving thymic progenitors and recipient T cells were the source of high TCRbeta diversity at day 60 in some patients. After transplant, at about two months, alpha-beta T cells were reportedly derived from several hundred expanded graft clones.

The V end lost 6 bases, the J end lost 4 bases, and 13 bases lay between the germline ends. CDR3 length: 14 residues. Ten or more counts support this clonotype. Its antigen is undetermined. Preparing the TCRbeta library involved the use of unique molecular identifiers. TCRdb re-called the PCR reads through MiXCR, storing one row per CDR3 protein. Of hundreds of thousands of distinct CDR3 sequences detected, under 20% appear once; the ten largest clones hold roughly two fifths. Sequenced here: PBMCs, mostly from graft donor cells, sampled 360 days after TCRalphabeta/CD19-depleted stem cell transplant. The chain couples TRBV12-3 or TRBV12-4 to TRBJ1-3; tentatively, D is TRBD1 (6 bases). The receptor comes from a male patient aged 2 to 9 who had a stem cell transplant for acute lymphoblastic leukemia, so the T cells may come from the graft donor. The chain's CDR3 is CASRARQVGNTIYF. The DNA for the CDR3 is TGTGCCAGCAGAGCCCGACAGGTGGGAAACACCATATATTTT.